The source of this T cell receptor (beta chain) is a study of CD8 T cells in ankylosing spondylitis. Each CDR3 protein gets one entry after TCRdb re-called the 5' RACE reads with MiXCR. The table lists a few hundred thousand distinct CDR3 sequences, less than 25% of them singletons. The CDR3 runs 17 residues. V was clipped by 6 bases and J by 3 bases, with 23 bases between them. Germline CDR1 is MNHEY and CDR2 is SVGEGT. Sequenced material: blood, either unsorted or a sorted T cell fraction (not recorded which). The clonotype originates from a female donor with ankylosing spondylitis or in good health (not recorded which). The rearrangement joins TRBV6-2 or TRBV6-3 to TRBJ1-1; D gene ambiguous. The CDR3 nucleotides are TGTGCCAGCAGCTTCTCCATACAGTTCCCGGAGGACACTGAAGCTTTCTTT. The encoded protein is CASSFSIQFPEDTEAFF.